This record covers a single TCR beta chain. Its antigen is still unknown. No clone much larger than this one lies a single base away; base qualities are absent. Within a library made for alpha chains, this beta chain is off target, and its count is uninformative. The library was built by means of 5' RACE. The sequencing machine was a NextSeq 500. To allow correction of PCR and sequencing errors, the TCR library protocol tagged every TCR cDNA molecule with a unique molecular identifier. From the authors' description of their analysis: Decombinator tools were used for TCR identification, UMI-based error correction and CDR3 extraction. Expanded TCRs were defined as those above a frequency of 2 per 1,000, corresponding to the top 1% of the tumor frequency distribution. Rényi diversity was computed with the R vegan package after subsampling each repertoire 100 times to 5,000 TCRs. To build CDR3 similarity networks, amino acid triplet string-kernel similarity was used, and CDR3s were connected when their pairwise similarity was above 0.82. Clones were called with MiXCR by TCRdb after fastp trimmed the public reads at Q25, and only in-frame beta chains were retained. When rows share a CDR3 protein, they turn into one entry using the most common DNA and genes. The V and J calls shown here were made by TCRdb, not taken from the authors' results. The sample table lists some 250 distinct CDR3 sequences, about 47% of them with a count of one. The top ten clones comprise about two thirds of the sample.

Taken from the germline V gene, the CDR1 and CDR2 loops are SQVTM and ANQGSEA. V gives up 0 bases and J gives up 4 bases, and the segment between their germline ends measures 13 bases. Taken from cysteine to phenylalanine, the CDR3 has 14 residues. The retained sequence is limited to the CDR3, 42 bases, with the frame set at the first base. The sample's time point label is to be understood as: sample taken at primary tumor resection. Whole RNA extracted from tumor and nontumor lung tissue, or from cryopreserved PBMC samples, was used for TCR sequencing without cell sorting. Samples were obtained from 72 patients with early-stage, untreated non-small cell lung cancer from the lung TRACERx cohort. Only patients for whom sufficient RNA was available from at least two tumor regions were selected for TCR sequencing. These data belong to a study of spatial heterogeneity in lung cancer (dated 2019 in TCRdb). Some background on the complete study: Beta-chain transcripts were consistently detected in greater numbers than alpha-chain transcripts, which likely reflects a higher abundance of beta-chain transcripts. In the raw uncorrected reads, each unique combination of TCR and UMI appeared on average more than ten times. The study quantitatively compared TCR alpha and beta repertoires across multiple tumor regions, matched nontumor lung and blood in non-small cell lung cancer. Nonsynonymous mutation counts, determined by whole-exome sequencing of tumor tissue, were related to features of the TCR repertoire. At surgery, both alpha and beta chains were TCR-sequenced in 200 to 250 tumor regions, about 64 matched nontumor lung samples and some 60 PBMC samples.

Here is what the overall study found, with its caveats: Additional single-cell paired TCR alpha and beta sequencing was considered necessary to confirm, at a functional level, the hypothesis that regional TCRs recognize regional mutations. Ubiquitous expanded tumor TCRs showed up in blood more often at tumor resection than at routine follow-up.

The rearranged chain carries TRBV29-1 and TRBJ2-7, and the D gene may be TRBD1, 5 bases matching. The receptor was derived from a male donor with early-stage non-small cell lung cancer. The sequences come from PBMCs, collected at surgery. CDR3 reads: CSVEDTSGNYEQYF. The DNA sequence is TGCAGCGTTGAAGATACCTCAGGGAATTACGAGCAGTACTTC.